The 22 T cell receptor beta chains presented below share a single source sample, sequenced in a study of cytomegalovirus exposure and HLA in healthy donors. The study ran its PCR with 60 Vbeta and 13 Jbeta primers. Profiling relied on immunoSEQ multiplex PCR, and the TCRdb table lists in-frame clones only, not all of them. Of about 160,000 clones listed, roughly 80% are singletons. Material for sequencing was PBMCs. Receptors originate from a male donor in good health and CMV-seropositive.

V and J are TRBV5-1 and TRBJ1-5; D might be TRBD1 (5 bases). Germline CDR1 reads SGHRS; CDR2 reads YFSETQ. CDR3 length equals 14 residues. Trimming removed 1 base from V and 3 bases from J, with 8 bases in between. For the CDR3, the DNA is TGCGCCAGCAGCTTGACAGGAAACAATCAGCCCCAGCATTTT. The encoded protein is CASSLTGNNQPQHF.

This chain joins TRBV19 and TRBJ1-4, with a tentative D call TRBD1 (6 bases). Germline values: CDR1 LNHDA, CDR2 SQIVND (reference sequence). This CDR3 region has 12 residues. V was pared by 8 bases and J by 8 bases, with 12 bases between. The CDR3 loop reads CASGWGREKLFF. The DNA for the CDR3 is TGTGCCAGTGGGTGGGGGCGCGAAAAACTGTTTTTT.

The gene calls are TRBV7-9 and TRBJ1-4, with TRBD1 matching over 8 bases. The germline gives CDR1 SEHNR, CDR2 FQNEAQ (reference sequence). The CDR3 is 15 amino acids. Germline trimming cut 6 bases from V and 6 bases from J; bases unmatched to any gene: 9. As DNA, the CDR3 is TGTGCCAGCAGAAGGACAGGGTTCATTGATGAAAAACTGTTTTTT. Amino acid sequence: CASRRTGFIDEKLFF.

In its sample, this clone was seen a few times. This rearrangement joins TRBV27 to TRBJ2-3, with TRBD2 matching 7 bases. V lost 0 bases to trimming and J lost 3 bases; unmatched junction nucleotides: 12. This CDR3 has 18 residues. The germline CDR1 and CDR2 sequences are MNHEY and SMNVEV (reference sequence). This chain's CDR3 is CASSLSISAGVGTDTQYF. The CDR3 nucleotides read TGTGCCAGCAGTTTATCGATTTCTGCGGGAGTAGGGACAGATACGCAGTATTTT.

The chain links TRBV30 to TRBJ1-5; 7 nucleotides match TRBD1. The CDR3 has 15 amino acids. CDR1 and CDR2 from the germline V gene are GTSNPN and SVGIG (reference sequence). Germline trimming cut 1 base from V and 7 bases from J; bases unmatched to any gene: 10. CDR3 loop: CAWSGSEGGRQPQHF. DNA of the CDR3: TGTGCCTGGAGTGGGTCTGAAGGGGGCAGGCAGCCCCAGCATTTT. The complete variable domain, with remaining parts taken from reference TRBV30 and TRBJ1-5, reads SQTIHQWPATLVQPVGSPLSLECTVEGTSNPNLYWYRQAAGRGLQLLFYSVGIGQISSEVPQNLSASRPQDRQFILSSKKLLLSDSGFYLCAWSGSEGGRQPQHFGDGTRLSIL.

The chain is built from TRBV6-5 and TRBJ1-1; 7 nucleotides match TRBD1. The CDR3 consists of 14 residues. The germline gives CDR1 MNHEY, CDR2 SVGAGI. The junction had 5 bases not matched to a gene; V was cut back by 4 bases and J by 3 bases. The CDR3 sequence is CASSLRTGYTEAFF. CDR3 sequence (DNA): TGTGCCAGCAGTTTAAGGACAGGCTACACTGAAGCTTTCTTT.

The chain links TRBV5-1 to TRBJ2-3, with TRBD2 identical over 7 bases. The CDR3 is 15 residues long. V lost 3 bases and J lost 1; bases outside the gene matches: 5. Germline V gene sequence: CDR1 SGHRS, CDR2 YFSETQ. This CDR3 is CASSWGGDRTDTQYF. CDR3 in DNA: TGCGCCAGCAGCTGGGGGGGGGATCGCACAGATACGCAGTATTTT. The full variable domain, completed using reference TRBV5-1 and TRBJ2-3, is KAGVTQTPRYLIKTRGQQVTLSCSPISGHRSVSWYQQTPGQGLQFLFEYFSETQRNKGNFPGRFSGRQFSNSRSEMNVSTLELGDSALYLCASSWGGDRTDTQYFGPGTRLTVL.

This sequence joins TRBV6-6 and TRBJ2-3; tentative D call: TRBD2 (6 bases). This CDR3 contains 15 residues. Germline CDR1 is MNHNY and CDR2 is SVGAGI (reference sequence). V lost 5 bases and J 2 bases, leaving 14 bases between the germline ends. CDR3 DNA: TGTGCCAGCAGTCGGGACTCTCCTTACACAGATACGCAGTATTTT. This translates into CASSRDSPYTDTQYF.

The gene calls are TRBV5-1 and TRBJ1-1; D possibly corresponds to TRBD1 (5 bases). V lost 3 bases, J lost 8 bases, and 23 bases lay in between. Germline V lookup: CDR1 SGHRS, CDR2 YFSETQ. The CDR3 spans 16 residues. As DNA, the CDR3 is TGCGCCAGCAGCTCGGGGGAGGGGCGAGGTCACATAGAAGCTTTCTTT. Encoded protein: CASSSGEGRGHIEAFF.

This clone was picked up one time. The chain is built from TRBV6-4 and TRBJ2-2; weak D call: TRBD2 (5 bases). V dropped 4 bases and J dropped 7 bases, with 13 bases sitting between them. This CDR3 is built from 14 residues. The germline V gene encodes CDR1 MRHNA and CDR2 SNTAGT. CDR3 sequence: CASSAGIYFGELFF. The CDR3 DNA sequence: TGTGCCAGCAGTGCCGGGATTTATTTCGGGGAGCTGTTTTTT.

V is TRBV30 and J is TRBJ2-2, with D maybe TRBD2 (6 bases). Germline CDR1 GTSNPN, CDR2 SVGIG (reference sequence). V lost 6 bases, J lost 0 bases, and 17 bases lay in between. The CDR3 is made up of 16 amino acids. The CDR3 DNA is TGTGCCTGCCCGACGGTTGCGGGGACGAACACCGGGGAGCTGTTTTTT. Amino acids: CACPTVAGTNTGELFF. The full variable domain, in which reference TRBV30 and TRBJ2-2 provide the parts outside the CDR3, is SQTIHQWPATLVQPVGSPLSLECTVEGTSNPNLYWYRQAAGRGLQLLFYSVGIGQISSEVPQNLSASRPQDRQFILSSKKLLLSDSGFYLCACPTVAGTNTGELFFGEGSRLTVL.

The chain uses TRBV28 and TRBJ1-2, with TRBD1 matching over 7 bases. Germline trimming cut 6 bases from V and 0 bases from J; bases unmatched to any gene: 13. Germline CDR1 and CDR2: MDHEN and SYDVKM. The CDR3 is 17 residues long. As DNA, the CDR3 is TGTGCCAGCAGCCCCCCCAGGGGGAGAAGGGCTAACTATGGCTACACCTTC. Encoded protein: CASSPPRGRRANYGYTF.

This chain uses TRBV6-5 with TRBJ2-7; 8 nucleotides line up with TRBD1. The CDR3 contains 15 residues. J lost 6 bases, V lost 2 bases, and 9 bases had no gene match. The germline V gene encodes CDR1 MNHEY and CDR2 SVGAGI. CDR3 DNA sequence: TGTGCCAGCAGTTACGCAGGGACAGGATTCTCCGAGCAGTACTTC. Protein: CASSYAGTGFSEQYF.

The chain recombines TRBV28 with TRBJ1-5; TRBD1 is a possible D gene (6 bases). Germline loops: CDR1 MDHEN, CDR2 SYDVKM. Trimming pared 6 bases from V and 7 bases from J, leaving 16 bases between. CDR3 size: 14 residues. This CDR3 is CASRNSGVSQPQHF. The DNA of the CDR3 is TGTGCCAGCAGAAATTCAGGGGTAAGCCAGCCCCAGCATTTT.

The chain carries TRBV5-4 and TRBJ1-1; D unresolved. The germline V gene encodes CDR1 SGHNT and CDR2 YYREEE (reference sequence). This CDR3 comprises 13 residues. Trimming took off 3 bases at V and 1 base at J, with 7 bases between the two ends. CDR3 amino acids: CASSSDWNTEAFF. Here the CDR3 DNA reads TGTGCCAGCAGCTCCGACTGGAACACTGAAGCTTTCTTT.

This chain links TRBV9 with TRBJ2-3, with 11 bases matching TRBD2. Germline V gives CDR1 SGDLS, CDR2 YYNGEE. The V segment lost 2 bases and the J segment 5 bases; nucleotides outside the gene matches: 4. CDR3 size: 15 residues. CDR3 sequence (DNA): TGTGCCAGCAGCGTTAGCGGGAGGGCCGGAGATACGCAGTATTTT. This codes for CASSVSGRAGDTQYF.

This clone turned up a few times. The chain links TRBV30 to TRBJ1-5; D is ambiguous. The CDR3 loop spans 14 amino acids. The V end was cut by 7 bases, the J end by 2 bases, with 15 bases between. Germline V gene lookup returns CDR1 GTSNPN and CDR2 SVGIG (reference sequence). DNA for the CDR3: TGTGCCTTTACCTCGGGGAGAGGCAATCAGCCCCAGCATTTT. The encoded protein is CAFTSGRGNQPQHF.

This chain connects TRBV6-5 to TRBJ1-6; D gene uncertain. The CDR3 is made up of 15 amino acids. CDR1 is MNHEY, CDR2 SVGAGI, per germline. V lost 2 bases and J lost 8, with 13 bases in between. DNA for the CDR3: TGTGCCAGCAGTTACGCACGACACTTAGATTCACCCCTCCACTTT. It encodes CASSYARHLDSPLHF.

The rearrangement joins TRBV5-1 to TRBJ2-5, with 7 bases fitting TRBD1. CDR3 length equals 14 residues. Germline V gene lookup returns CDR1 SGHRS and CDR2 YFSETQ. The ends lost 7 bases at V and 6 bases at J; junction bases unmatched: 12. The CDR3, as DNA: TGCGCCAGCGGCCGGACAGGCCAAGCGAAGACCCAGTACTTC. It encodes CASGRTGQAKTQYF.

This chain links TRBV28 with TRBJ2-1; D gene ambiguous. V lost 8 bases to trimming and J lost 3 bases, with 17 bases between them. Germline V gene data show CDR1 as MDHEN and CDR2 as SYDVKM. This CDR3 contains 15 residues. CDR3 region: CASAPRGPVYNEQFF. The CDR3 nucleotides are TGTGCCAGCGCGCCCCGCGGTCCTGTCTACAATGAGCAGTTCTTC.

This clone was seen only once. The chain recombines TRBV5-1 with TRBJ2-5; TRBD2 agrees at 11 bases. The CDR3 spans 15 residues. The junction had 4 bases not matched to a gene; V was cut back by 3 bases and J by 3 bases. Germline values: CDR1 SGHRS, CDR2 YFSETQ. CDR3: CASSWGTSGKETQYF. DNA of the CDR3: TGCGCCAGCAGCTGGGGGACTAGCGGAAAAGAGACCCAGTACTTC.

The chain uses TRBV30 and TRBJ2-2, with D possibly being TRBD2 (5 bases). V lost 5 bases and J lost 10, with 11 bases in between. This CDR3 has 11 amino acids. Per the germline V gene, CDR1 is GTSNPN and CDR2 is SVGIG (reference sequence). This chain's CDR3 is CAWAPGKELFF. The CDR3 DNA sequence: TGTGCCTGGGCTCCGGGAAAGGAGCTGTTTTTT.